These 4 T cell receptor beta chains originate from one sample sequenced in a study of T cell responses to AZD1222 COVID-19 vaccine. Method: immunoSEQ multiplex PCR; TCRdb's copy keeps in-frame clones and lacks some. Here the sample spans over 150,000 clones, approximately 94% being singletons. Sequences were derived from peripheral blood, sampled 28 days after the second AZD1222 dose. These receptors were taken from an adult who received the AZD1222 COVID-19 vaccine.

V usage is TRBV10-3 and J usage is TRBJ2-1, with 12 nucleotides matching TRBD2. Germline loops: CDR1 ENHRY, CDR2 SYGVKD. With 6 bases clipped from V and 7 bases from J, the junction kept 10 bases outside the gene matches. The CDR3 has 16 amino acids. For the CDR3, the DNA is TGTGCCATCAGCCAGAGGACTAGCGGGATATATAATGAGCAGTTCTTC. It encodes CAISQRTSGIYNEQFF.

The V call is TRBV5-4, the J call TRBJ2-3; D gene ambiguous. Germline V lookup: CDR1 SGHNT, CDR2 YYREEE (reference sequence). V was clipped by 1 base and J by 1 base, with 10 bases between them. This CDR3 has 15 amino acids. CDR3 bases: TGTGCCAGCAGCTTGTCACGGTGGGGCACAGATACGCAGTATTTT. Its protein product is CASSLSRWGTDTQYF.

The sample holds one count of this clone. The chain couples TRBV19 to TRBJ1-5; D is possibly TRBD1 (6 bases). Trimming removed 7 bases at V and 3 bases at J, with 13 bases between. The CDR3 sequence is 14 residues long. From germline, CDR1 is LNHDA and CDR2 SQIVND (reference sequence). The CDR3: CASKAQGINQPQHF. CDR3 bases: TGTGCCAGTAAGGCGCAGGGGATCAATCAGCCCCAGCATTTT. Full variable domain (remainder filled in from reference TRBV19 and TRBJ1-5): DGGITQSPKYLFRKEGQNVTLSCEQNLNHDAMYWYRQDPGQGLRLIYYSQIVNDFQKGDIAEGYSVSREKKESFPLTVTSAQKNPTAFYLCASKAQGINQPQHFGDGTRLSIL.

V usage is TRBV27 and J usage is TRBJ2-1; D possibly corresponds to TRBD1 (6 bases). The CDR3 has 14 residues. V was pared by 4 bases and J by 1 base, with 8 bases between. Germline V lookup: CDR1 MNHEY, CDR2 SMNVEV (reference sequence). The CDR3, as DNA: TGTGCCAGCAGTTGGACAGAGTCCTACAATGAGCAGTTCTTC. This codes for CASSWTESYNEQFF.